This TCR beta chain was documented in a study of blood T cell repertoires in COVID-19. Sequencing was performed with immunoSEQ multiplex PCR; in TCRdb, only in-frame clones are kept and a portion is missing. The table includes about 400,000 clones, roughly 90% detected once. Germline V gene sequence: CDR1 SGDLS, CDR2 YYNGEE. This CDR3 spans 17 amino acids. The V gene lost 7 bases and the J gene lost 0 bases, with 17 bases spanning the gap. This clone was detected only once. The rearrangement uses TRBV9 and TRBJ2-6; possible D gene TRBD2, 6 bases. This sequence was found in a middle-aged man with acute or convalescent COVID-19. Sequenced input: peripheral blood. This chain's CDR3 is CASGRGVLGSGANVLTF. The CDR3 DNA follows: TGTGCCAGCGGACGCGGGGTCTTAGGCTCTGGGGCCAACGTCCTGACTTTC.